The 13 T cell receptor beta chains reported below all come from one sample, sequenced in a study of blood T cells in healthy people across ages. PCR was performed a second time for about 7 to 11 cycles using a sample-barcoded 5' primer and a J-beta primer mix. Via MiXCR, TCRdb re-called the 5' RACE reads, giving one row per CDR3 protein. The repertoire includes more than 650,000 distinct CDR3 sequences, roughly 50% of them detected once, and around 41% sits in the top ten. Sequencing used blood. All receptors derive from an older man in good health.

In its sample, this clonotype was seen many times. The V call is TRBV7-2, the J call TRBJ2-3; no definite D call. Trimming shortened V by 5 bases and J by 2 bases, and 11 bases separated the two germline ends. Germline CDR1 and CDR2: SGHTA and FQGNSA. This CDR3 spans 14 amino acids. The CDR3 DNA reads TGTGCCAGCAGCCCAGGACCAACCACAGATACGCAGTATTTT. Translated, it gives CASSPGPTTDTQYF.

The genes are TRBV28 and TRBJ2-4; TRBD1 matches at 10 bases. The DNA end is a closer match to TRBJ2-7, so the J assignment may be wrong. Germline assignment: CDR1 MDHEN and CDR2 SYDVKM. The length of the CDR3 is 15 residues. CDR3 DNA: TGTGCCAGCAGACTTATCCGGACAGGGGGCTACGAGCAGTACTTC. Translating gives CASRLIRTGGYEQYF.

This clonotype was seen a few times. The chain has TRBV3-1 and TRBJ2-4; tentative D call: TRBD1 (5 bases). The J call may be faulty, since TRBJ2-5 better matches the DNA end. The CDR3 sequence is 15 residues long. Germline-derived CDR1 and CDR2 are LGHDT and YNNKEL (reference sequence). The CDR3 here is CASSQDPGPGETQYF. The CDR3 nucleotides are TGTGCCAGCAGCCAAGATCCAGGGCCCGGGGAGACCCAGTACTTC.

This clonotype was counted between two and nine times. The chain recombines TRBV7-2 with TRBJ2-5, with D hard to call. Germline V CDR1 and CDR2: SGHTA, FQGNSA. The CDR3 sequence is 12 residues long. Trimming removed 3 bases at V and 3 bases at J, with 5 bases between. The CDR3 spells CASSLIKETQYF. DNA for the CDR3: TGTGCCAGCAGCTTGATAAAAGAGACCCAGTACTTC.

This clonotype was detected only once. The junction differs from germline at one of its ends, possibly a read error. The chain employs TRBV20-1 and TRBJ1-6; 7 positions match TRBD1. Germline values: CDR1 DFQATT, CDR2 SNEGSKA (reference sequence). This CDR3 is built from 18 residues. The CDR3 coding sequence is TGCAGTGCTAGTCCCATCAGGGGGGAGAGCTCCTATAATTCACCCCCCCACTTT. Amino acids: CSASPIRGESSYNSPPHF.

This clonotype was seen a few times. The chain carries TRBV25-1 and TRBJ2-4, with no clear D. Between the trimmed V and J ends, which lost 2 bases and 2 bases, there was a span of 1 base. This CDR3 contains 12 residues. From germline, CDR1 is MGHDK and CDR2 SYGVNS. The CDR3 DNA reads as TGTGCCAGCAGTGAAACCAAAAACATTCAGTACTTC. Amino acid sequence: CASSETKNIQYF.

The chain employs TRBV4-1 and TRBJ2-5, with no clear D. V lost 0 bases and J lost 3, with 8 bases in between. From germline, CDR1 is MGHRA and CDR2 YSYEKL. The CDR3 contains 14 residues. The CDR3 protein is CASSQESRKETQYF. DNA of the CDR3: TGCGCCAGCAGCCAAGAGTCTAGGAAAGAGACCCAGTACTTC.

This rearrangement joins TRBV25-1 to TRBJ1-1; D unclear. The V end was cut by 3 bases, the J end by 6 bases, with 11 bases between. The germline V gene has CDR1 MGHDK and CDR2 SYGVNS. The CDR3 runs 13 residues. The CDR3 loop reads CASSDMWAPEAFF. The CDR3 bases are TGTGCCAGCAGTGATATGTGGGCGCCTGAAGCTTTCTTT.

This clonotype was detected only a few times. The gene calls are TRBV20-1 and TRBJ2-1; 8 bases match TRBD2. Germline V gene sequence: CDR1 DFQATT, CDR2 SNEGSKA (reference sequence). This CDR3 has 15 amino acids. V gave up 2 bases and J gave up 1 base; unmatched junction bases: 4. The CDR3 is CSARRLAGSYNEQFF. CDR3 in DNA: TGCAGTGCTAGACGGCTAGCGGGTTCCTACAATGAGCAGTTCTTC.

J is TRBJ1-2 and V is TRBV28; D is uncertain. This CDR3 contains 14 residues. V lost 2 bases and J 4 bases, leaving 11 bases between the germline ends. Germline CDR1 reads MDHEN; CDR2 reads SYDVKM. Here the CDR3 reads CASSLAGPGYGYTF. Written as DNA, the CDR3 is TGTGCCAGCAGTTTAGCCGGCCCCGGCTATGGCTACACCTTC.

The V call is TRBV13, the J call TRBJ1-1, with D maybe TRBD1 (6 bases). Germline lookup yields CDR1 PRHDT and CDR2 FYEKMQ (reference sequence). V shed 4 bases and J shed 3 bases, with 12 bases lying between them. CDR3 length: 14 amino acids. CDR3 DNA sequence: TGTGCCAGCAGCTCCCGTCAGGGGTACACTGAAGCTTTCTTT. Protein: CASSSRQGYTEAFF.

The CDR3 region is CASSEKASYTF. For the CDR3, the DNA is TGTGCCAGCAGTGAAAAGGCTAGCTACACCTTC. The chain recombines TRBV6-1 with TRBJ1-2; D gene unclear. The germline V gene encodes CDR1 MNHNS and CDR2 SASEGT. The CDR3 is made up of 11 amino acids. V was pared by 2 bases and J by 9 bases, with 7 bases between.

This clonotype appeared many times. The rearrangement joins TRBV7-6 to TRBJ2-5; TRBD2 matches 15 bases. Germline V gene sequence: CDR1 SGHVS, CDR2 FNYEAQ. Germline trimming cut 3 bases from V and 4 bases from J; bases unmatched to any gene: 0. The CDR3 sequence is 15 residues long. CDR3 DNA sequence: TGTGCCAGCAGCTTGGGACTAGCGGGAGGAGAGACCCAGTACTTC. It encodes CASSLGLAGGETQYF.